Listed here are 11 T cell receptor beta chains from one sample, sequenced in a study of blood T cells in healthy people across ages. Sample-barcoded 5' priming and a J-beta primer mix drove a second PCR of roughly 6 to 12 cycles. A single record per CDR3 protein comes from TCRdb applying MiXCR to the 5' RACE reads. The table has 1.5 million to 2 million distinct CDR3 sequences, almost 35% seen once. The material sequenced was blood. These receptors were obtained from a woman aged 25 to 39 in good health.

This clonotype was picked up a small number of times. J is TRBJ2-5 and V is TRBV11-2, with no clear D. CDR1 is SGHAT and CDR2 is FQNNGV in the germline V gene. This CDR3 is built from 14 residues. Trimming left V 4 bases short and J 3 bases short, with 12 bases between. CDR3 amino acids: CASSWQRVKETQYF. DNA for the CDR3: TGTGCCAGCAGCTGGCAACGGGTGAAAGAGACCCAGTACTTC. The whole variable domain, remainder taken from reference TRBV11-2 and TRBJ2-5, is EAGVAQSPRYKIIEKRQSVAFWCNPISGHATLYWYQQILGQGPKLLIQFQNNGVVDDSQLPKDRFSAERLKGVDSTLKIQPAKLEDSAVYLCASSWQRVKETQYFGPGTRLLVL.

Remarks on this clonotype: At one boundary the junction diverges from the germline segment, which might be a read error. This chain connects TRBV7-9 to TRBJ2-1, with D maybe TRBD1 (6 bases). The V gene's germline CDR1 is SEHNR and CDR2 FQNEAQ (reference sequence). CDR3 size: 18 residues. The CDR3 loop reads CSSSLAPWMGATYNEQFF. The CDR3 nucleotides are TGTTCCAGCAGCTTAGCACCCTGGATGGGGGCCACCTACAATGAGCAGTTCTTC.

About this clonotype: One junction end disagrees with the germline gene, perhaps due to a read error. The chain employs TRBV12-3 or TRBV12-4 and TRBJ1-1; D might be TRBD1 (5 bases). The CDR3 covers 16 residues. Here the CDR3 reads CASSLDPSMADTETFF. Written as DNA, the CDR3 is TGTGCCAGCAGTTTGGACCCTTCCATGGCGGACACTGAAACTTTCTTT.

The CDR3 spells CATSLGSRSTDTQYF. CDR3 sequence (DNA): TGTGCCACCAGTCTCGGCAGCAGAAGCACAGATACGCAGTATTTT. V gene TRBV24-1 combines with J gene TRBJ2-3; no clear D gene. CDR3 size: 15 residues. The V end was cut by 6 bases, the J end by 0 bases, with 12 bases between. CDR1 is KGHDR and CDR2 is SFDVKD in the germline V gene.

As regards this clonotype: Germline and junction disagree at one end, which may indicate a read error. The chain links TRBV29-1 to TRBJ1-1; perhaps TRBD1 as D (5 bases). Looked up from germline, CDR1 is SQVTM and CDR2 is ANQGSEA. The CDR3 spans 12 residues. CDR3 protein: CSAAGGNAEAFF. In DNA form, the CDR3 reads TGCAGCGCCGCTGGGGGGAACGCTGAAGCTTTCTTT.

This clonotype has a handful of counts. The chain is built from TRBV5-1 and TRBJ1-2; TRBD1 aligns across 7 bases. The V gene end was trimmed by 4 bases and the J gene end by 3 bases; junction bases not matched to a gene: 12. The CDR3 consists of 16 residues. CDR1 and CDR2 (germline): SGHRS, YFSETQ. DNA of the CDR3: TGCGCCAGCAGCCGGGGCCCCAGGGGGACGGACTATGGCTACACCTTC. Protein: CASSRGPRGTDYGYTF.

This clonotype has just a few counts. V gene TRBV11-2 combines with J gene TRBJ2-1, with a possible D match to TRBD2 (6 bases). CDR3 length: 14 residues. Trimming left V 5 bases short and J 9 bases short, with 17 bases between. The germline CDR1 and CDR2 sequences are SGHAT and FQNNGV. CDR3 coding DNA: TGTGCCAGCAGCCCTAACCGCGGGGTAGGTGAGCAGTTCTTC. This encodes CASSPNRGVGEQFF.

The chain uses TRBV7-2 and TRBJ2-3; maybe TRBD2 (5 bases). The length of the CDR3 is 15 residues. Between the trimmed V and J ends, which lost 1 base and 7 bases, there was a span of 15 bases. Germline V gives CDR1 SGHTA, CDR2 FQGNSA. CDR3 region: CASSLDGLPLNTQYF. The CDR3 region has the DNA TGTGCCAGCAGCTTAGATGGACTCCCCTTGAATACGCAGTATTTT. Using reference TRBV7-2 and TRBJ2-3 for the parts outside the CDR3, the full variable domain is GAGVSQSPSNKVTEKGKDVELRCDPISGHTALYWYRQSLGQGLEFLIYFQGNSAPDKSGLPSDRFSAERTGGSVSTLTIQRTQQEDSAVYLCASSLDGLPLNTQYFGPGTRLTVL.

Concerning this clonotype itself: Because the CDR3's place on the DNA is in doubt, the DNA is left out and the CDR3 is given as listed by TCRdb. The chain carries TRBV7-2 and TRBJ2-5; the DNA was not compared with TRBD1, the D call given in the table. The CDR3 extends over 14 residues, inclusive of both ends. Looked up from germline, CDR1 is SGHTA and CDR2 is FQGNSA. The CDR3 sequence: CASSFGRGSATQDF.

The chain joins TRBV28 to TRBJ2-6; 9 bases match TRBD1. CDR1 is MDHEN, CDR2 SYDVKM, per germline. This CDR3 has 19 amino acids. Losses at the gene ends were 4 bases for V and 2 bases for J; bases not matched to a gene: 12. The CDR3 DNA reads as TGTGCCAGCAGTTCTCGACGCCGGGACAGGGTAACTGGGGCCAACGTCCTGACTTTC. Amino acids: CASSSRRRDRVTGANVLTF.

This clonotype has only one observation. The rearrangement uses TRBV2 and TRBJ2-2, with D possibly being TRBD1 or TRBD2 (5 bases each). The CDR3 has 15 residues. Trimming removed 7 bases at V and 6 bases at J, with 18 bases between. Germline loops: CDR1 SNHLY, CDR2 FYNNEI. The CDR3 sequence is CASTVYGTPAGELFF. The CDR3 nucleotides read TGTGCCAGCACTGTATACGGGACGCCGGCCGGGGAGCTGTTTTTT. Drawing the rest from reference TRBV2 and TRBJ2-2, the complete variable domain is EPEVTQTPSHQVTQMGQEVILRCVPISNHLYFYWYRQILGQKVEFLVSFYNNEISEKSEIFDDQFSVERPDGSNFTLKIRSTKLEDSAMYFCASTVYGTPAGELFFGEGSRLTVL.